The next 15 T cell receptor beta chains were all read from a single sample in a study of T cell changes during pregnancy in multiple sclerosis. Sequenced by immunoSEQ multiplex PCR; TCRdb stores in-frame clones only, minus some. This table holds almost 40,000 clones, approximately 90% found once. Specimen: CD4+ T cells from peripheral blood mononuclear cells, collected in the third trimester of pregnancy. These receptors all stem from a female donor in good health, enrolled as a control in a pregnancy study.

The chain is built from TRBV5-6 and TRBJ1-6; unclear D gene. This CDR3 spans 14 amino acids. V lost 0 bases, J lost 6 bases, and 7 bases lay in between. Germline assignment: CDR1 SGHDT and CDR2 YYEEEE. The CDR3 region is CASSLGHLNSPLHF. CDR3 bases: TGTGCCAGCAGCTTGGGACACCTTAATTCACCCCTCCACTTT.

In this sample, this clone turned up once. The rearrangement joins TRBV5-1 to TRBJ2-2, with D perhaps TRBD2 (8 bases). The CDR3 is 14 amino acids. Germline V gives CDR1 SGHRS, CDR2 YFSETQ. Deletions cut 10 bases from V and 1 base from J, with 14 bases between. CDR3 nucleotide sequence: TGCGCCTCCGGGAGGGGGCAGAACACCGGGGAGCTGTTTTTT. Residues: CASGRGQNTGELFF.

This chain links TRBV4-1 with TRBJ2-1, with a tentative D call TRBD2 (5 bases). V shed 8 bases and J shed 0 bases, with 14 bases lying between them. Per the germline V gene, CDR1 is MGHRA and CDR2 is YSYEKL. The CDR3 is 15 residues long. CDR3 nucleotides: TGCGCCAGCCTAGCCCGCCCAAGCTCCTACAATGAGCAGTTCTTC. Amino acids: CASLARPSSYNEQFF.

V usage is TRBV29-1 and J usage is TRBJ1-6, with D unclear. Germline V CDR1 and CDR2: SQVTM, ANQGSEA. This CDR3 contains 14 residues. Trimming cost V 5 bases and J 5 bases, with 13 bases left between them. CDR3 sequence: CSVRIGENNSPLHF. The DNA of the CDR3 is TGCAGCGTTAGGATCGGAGAAAATAATTCACCCCTCCACTTT.

This chain's CDR3 is CASESTRTGAAGELFF. The CDR3 DNA reads TGTGCCAGTGAGTCAACTAGGACCGGCGCCGCCGGGGAGCTGTTTTTT. The chain is built from TRBV7-2 and TRBJ2-2; weak D call: TRBD2 (5 bases). Trimming left V 9 bases short and J 6 bases short, with 23 bases between. Germline CDR1 SGHTA, CDR2 FQGNSA. This CDR3 has 16 amino acids.

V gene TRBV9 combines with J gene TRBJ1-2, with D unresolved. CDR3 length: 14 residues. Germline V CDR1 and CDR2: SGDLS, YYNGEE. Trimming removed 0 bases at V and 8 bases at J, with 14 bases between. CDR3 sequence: CASSVDGGPGGYTF. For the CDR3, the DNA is TGTGCCAGCAGCGTAGACGGCGGCCCTGGGGGCTACACCTTC.

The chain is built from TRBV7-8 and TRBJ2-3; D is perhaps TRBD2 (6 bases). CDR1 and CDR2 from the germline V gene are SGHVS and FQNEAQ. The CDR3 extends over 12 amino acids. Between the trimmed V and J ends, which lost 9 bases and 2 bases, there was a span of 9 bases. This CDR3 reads CARGTSTDTQYF. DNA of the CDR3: TGTGCCAGAGGGACTTCCACAGATACGCAGTATTTT.

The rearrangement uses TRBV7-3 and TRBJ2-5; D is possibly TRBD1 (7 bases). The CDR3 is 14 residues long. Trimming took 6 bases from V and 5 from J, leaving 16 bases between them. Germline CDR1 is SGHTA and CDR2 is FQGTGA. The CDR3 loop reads CASRAGGRSETQYF. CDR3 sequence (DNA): TGTGCCAGCAGGGCAGGGGGGCGAAGTGAGACCCAGTACTTC.

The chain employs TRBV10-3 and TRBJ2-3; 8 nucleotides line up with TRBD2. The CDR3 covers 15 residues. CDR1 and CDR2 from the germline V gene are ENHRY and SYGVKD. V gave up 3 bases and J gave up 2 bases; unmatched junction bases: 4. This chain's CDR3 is CAISDTAGATDTQYF. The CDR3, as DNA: TGTGCCATCAGTGATACAGCGGGAGCCACAGATACGCAGTATTTT.

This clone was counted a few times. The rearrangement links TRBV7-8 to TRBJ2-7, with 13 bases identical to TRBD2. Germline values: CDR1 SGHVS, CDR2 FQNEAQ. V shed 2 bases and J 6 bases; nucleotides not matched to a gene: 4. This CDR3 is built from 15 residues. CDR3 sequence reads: CASSLLLAGGSEQYF. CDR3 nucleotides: TGTGCCAGCAGCTTATTACTAGCGGGAGGGTCCGAGCAGTACTTC.

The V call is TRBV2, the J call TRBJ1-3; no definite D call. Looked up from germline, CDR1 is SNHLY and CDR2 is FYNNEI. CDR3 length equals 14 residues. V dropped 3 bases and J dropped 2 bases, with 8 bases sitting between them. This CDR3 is CASSDTSAGNTIYF. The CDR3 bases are TGTGCCAGCAGTGATACCTCGGCTGGAAACACCATATATTTT. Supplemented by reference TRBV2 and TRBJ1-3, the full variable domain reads EPEVTQTPSHQVTQMGQEVILRCVPISNHLYFYWYRQILGQKVEFLVSFYNNEISEKSEIFDDQFSVERPDGSNFTLKIRSTKLEDSAMYFCASSDTSAGNTIYFGEGSWLTVV.

The CDR3 nucleotides read TGTGCCAGCTCACGAAACAGGGATGAAAAACTGTTTTTT. This encodes CASSRNRDEKLFF. The chain employs TRBV18 and TRBJ1-4; tentative D call: TRBD1 (6 bases). The CDR3 has 13 residues. Germline CDR1 KGHSH, CDR2 LQKENI. V was cut by 4 bases and J by 6 bases, with 9 bases left in between. The full variable domain, in which reference TRBV18 and TRBJ1-4 provide the parts outside the CDR3, is NAGVMQNPRHLVRRRGQEARLRCSPMKGHSHVYWYRQLPEEGLKFMVYLQKENIIDESGMPKERFSAEFPKEGPSILRIQQVVRGDSAAYFCASSRNRDEKLFFGSGTQLSVL.

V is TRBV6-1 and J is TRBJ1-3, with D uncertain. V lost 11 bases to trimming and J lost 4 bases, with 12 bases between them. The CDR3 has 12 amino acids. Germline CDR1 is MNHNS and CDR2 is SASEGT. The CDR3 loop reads CAAVGFGNTIYF. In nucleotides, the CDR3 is TGTGCCGCAGTCGGGTTCGGAAACACCATATATTTT.

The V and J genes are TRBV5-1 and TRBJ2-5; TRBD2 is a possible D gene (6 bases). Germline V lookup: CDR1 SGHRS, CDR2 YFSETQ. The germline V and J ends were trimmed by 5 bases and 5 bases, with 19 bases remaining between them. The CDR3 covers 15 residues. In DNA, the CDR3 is TGCGCCAGCAGTTCGGGGGACCCCCGGGGGGAGACCCAGTACTTC. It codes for CASSSGDPRGETQYF.

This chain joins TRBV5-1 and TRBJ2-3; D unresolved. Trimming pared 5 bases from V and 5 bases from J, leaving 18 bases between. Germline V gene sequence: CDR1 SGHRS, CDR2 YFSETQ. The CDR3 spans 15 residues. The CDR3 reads CASRPTATLGDTQYF. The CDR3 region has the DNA TGCGCCAGCAGACCGACGGCTACCCTAGGAGATACGCAGTATTTT.